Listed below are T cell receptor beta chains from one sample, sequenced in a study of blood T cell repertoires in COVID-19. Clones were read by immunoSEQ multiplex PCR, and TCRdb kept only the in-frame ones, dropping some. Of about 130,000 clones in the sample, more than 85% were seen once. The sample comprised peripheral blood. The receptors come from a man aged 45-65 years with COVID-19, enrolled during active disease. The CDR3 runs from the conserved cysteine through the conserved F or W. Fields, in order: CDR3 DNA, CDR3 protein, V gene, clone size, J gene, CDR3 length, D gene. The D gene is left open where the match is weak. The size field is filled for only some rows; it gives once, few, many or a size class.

cdr3_nt: TGTGCCAGCTCATCTTCCGGGACTAGCGGGATGAAGACCCAGTACTTC
cdr3_aa: CASSSSGTSGMKTQYF
v_call: TRBV18
clone_size: .
j_call: TRBJ2-5
cdr3_length: 16
d_call: TRBD2

cdr3_nt: TGTGCCAGCAGTTCGACATTGAACACAGATACGCAGTATTTT
cdr3_aa: CASSSTLNTDTQYF
v_call: TRBV28
clone_size: once
j_call: TRBJ2-3
cdr3_length: 14
d_call: .

cdr3_nt: TGTGCCAGCAGCGTGGGGACTAACTCCTACAATGAGCAGTTCTTC
cdr3_aa: CASSVGTNSYNEQFF
v_call: TRBV9
clone_size: .
j_call: TRBJ2-1
cdr3_length: 15
d_call: TRBD2

cdr3_nt: TGTGCCAGCAGTGGATCGGGGTACCAAGAGACCCAGTACTTC
cdr3_aa: CASSGSGYQETQYF
v_call: TRBV2
clone_size: once
j_call: TRBJ2-5
cdr3_length: 14
d_call: .

cdr3_nt: TGTGCCAGTAGCGCCAGGGGATCGGCCGGGGAGCTGTTTTTT
cdr3_aa: CASSARGSAGELFF
v_call: TRBV19
clone_size: .
j_call: TRBJ2-2
cdr3_length: 14
d_call: .

cdr3_nt: TGTGCCAGCAGCCGGGTCCCGGTCGCAGATACGCAGTATTTT
cdr3_aa: CASSRVPVADTQYF
v_call: TRBV7-3
clone_size: .
j_call: TRBJ2-3
cdr3_length: 14
d_call: .

cdr3_nt: TGTGCCAGCAGCCCGGGACAGGGGGCTTGGCAGCCCCAGCATTTT
cdr3_aa: CASSPGQGAWQPQHF
v_call: TRBV3-1/TRBV3-2
clone_size: once
j_call: TRBJ1-5
cdr3_length: 15
d_call: TRBD1

cdr3_nt: TGCAGCGTCGCCCGGTCGGGGGGCTACAATGAGCAGTTCTTC
cdr3_aa: CSVARSGGYNEQFF
v_call: TRBV29-1
clone_size: .
j_call: TRBJ2-1
cdr3_length: 14
d_call: TRBD2

cdr3_nt: TGCGCCAGCAGGACGGAGGGGAACTCTGGAAACACCATATATTTT
cdr3_aa: CASRTEGNSGNTIYF
v_call: TRBV5-1
clone_size: .
j_call: TRBJ1-3
cdr3_length: 15
d_call: .

cdr3_nt: TGTGCCAGCAGCCGCCCCGGCGCTAGCGGGAGAAAATACAATGAGCAGTTCTTC
cdr3_aa: CASSRPGASGRKYNEQFF
v_call: TRBV13
clone_size: .
j_call: TRBJ2-1
cdr3_length: 18
d_call: TRBD2

cdr3_nt: TGTGCCACCAGTGTGGGGGGGCAAGGGACCTACACAGATACGCAGTATTTT
cdr3_aa: CATSVGGQGTYTDTQYF
v_call: TRBV24-1
clone_size: .
j_call: TRBJ2-3
cdr3_length: 17
d_call: .

cdr3_nt: TGTGCCACTTTGCCAAAGGGACAGCCAGAGCACACTGAAGCTTTCTTT
cdr3_aa: CATLPKGQPEHTEAFF
v_call: TRBV21-1
clone_size: .
j_call: TRBJ1-1
cdr3_length: 16
d_call: .

cdr3_nt: TGTGCCTTGGTTAGACTGACTAGCTCCTACGAGCAGTACTTC
cdr3_aa: CALVRLTSSYEQYF
v_call: TRBV30
clone_size: .
j_call: TRBJ2-7
cdr3_length: 14
d_call: .

cdr3_nt: TGTGCCAGCAGCTTAGGGGCCGATCAGCCCCAGCATTTT
cdr3_aa: CASSLGADQPQHF
v_call: TRBV7-3
clone_size: .
j_call: TRBJ1-5
cdr3_length: 13
d_call: .

cdr3_nt: TGCGCCAGCAGCTTGCCGGGACTAGCGTATGAGCAGTTCTTC
cdr3_aa: CASSLPGLAYEQFF
v_call: TRBV4-1
clone_size: .
j_call: TRBJ2-1
cdr3_length: 14
d_call: TRBD2

cdr3_nt: TGCGCCAGCAGCCAAGGGTCCGGGGGGAATTCACCCCTCCACTTT
cdr3_aa: CASSQGSGGNSPLHF
v_call: TRBV4-3
clone_size: .
j_call: TRBJ1-6
cdr3_length: 15
d_call: .

cdr3_nt: TGCGCCAGCAGCTTTCTCGGGCAGGCAGGGGATTCACCCCTCCACTTT
cdr3_aa: CASSFLGQAGDSPLHF
v_call: TRBV5-1
clone_size: .
j_call: TRBJ1-6
cdr3_length: 16
d_call: .

cdr3_nt: TGTGCCTGGAGTGGTTCTAGCGGGATACACTTC
cdr3_aa: CAWSGSSGIHF
v_call: TRBV30
clone_size: .
j_call: TRBJ2-7
cdr3_length: 11
d_call: TRBD2

cdr3_nt: TGTGCCAGCAGCCAAGGGAAACTAGCGCTCGACAATGAGCAGTTCTTC
cdr3_aa: CASSQGKLALDNEQFF
v_call: TRBV14
clone_size: .
j_call: TRBJ2-1
cdr3_length: 16
d_call: TRBD2

cdr3_nt: TGCGCCAGCAGCCACGGACCGGGACAGGGGATAGGAAACACCATATATTTT
cdr3_aa: CASSHGPGQGIGNTIYF
v_call: TRBV4-3
clone_size: .
j_call: TRBJ1-3
cdr3_length: 17
d_call: TRBD1

cdr3_nt: TGTGCCAGCAGTAAAAATGCAGGGTCTGAAGCTTTCTTT
cdr3_aa: CASSKNAGSEAFF
v_call: TRBV28
clone_size: .
j_call: TRBJ1-1
cdr3_length: 13
d_call: .

cdr3_nt: TGTGCCAGCAGCTTAGCGGCGGGAGGGGATACCTACGAGCAGTACTTC
cdr3_aa: CASSLAAGGDTYEQYF
v_call: TRBV7-2
clone_size: .
j_call: TRBJ2-7
cdr3_length: 16
d_call: TRBD2

cdr3_nt: TGCGCCAGCAGCCAAAACCCGGGACTAGCGACCGAGCAGTACTTC
cdr3_aa: CASSQNPGLATEQYF
v_call: TRBV4-3
clone_size: .
j_call: TRBJ2-7
cdr3_length: 15
d_call: TRBD2

cdr3_nt: TGCAGCGCCGGACTAGCGGGAACGGGGAGCGGGGAGCTGTTTTTT
cdr3_aa: CSAGLAGTGSGELFF
v_call: TRBV29-1
clone_size: .
j_call: TRBJ2-2
cdr3_length: 15
d_call: TRBD2

cdr3_nt: TGCGCCAGCAGCCTACGAACTAGCGGGAACACCGGGGAGCTGTTTTTT
cdr3_aa: CASSLRTSGNTGELFF
v_call: TRBV5-1
clone_size: .
j_call: TRBJ2-2
cdr3_length: 16
d_call: TRBD2

cdr3_nt: TGTGCCAGCAGCCTCACTACGGATACGCAGTATTTT
cdr3_aa: CASSLTTDTQYF
v_call: TRBV3-1/TRBV3-2
clone_size: .
j_call: TRBJ2-3
cdr3_length: 12
d_call: .